The clone carrying this TCR beta chain is a singleton in its sample. J was trimmed by 15 bases and V by 3 bases; bases with no gene match: 14. The CDR3 sequence is 15 residues long. Germline V gene data show CDR1 as LNHNV and CDR2 as YYDKDF (reference sequence). Sequencing used immunoSEQ multiplex PCR; TCRdb keeps in-frame clones, though not all of them. The data hold 1.5 million to 2.5 million clones, with just under 95% observed a single time. This sample stems from a study of shared clonotypes between healthy human individuals. Positive CCR7 selection of CD45RO-negative cells yielded the naive CD8 cells, and terminally differentiated effector memory CD45RA+ cells were excluded.

Material: naive CD8+ T cells sorted from blood. J is TRBJ1-6 and V is TRBV15; 7 bases line up with TRBD1. The clonotype comes from a man aged 18 to 29 in good health. The CDR3 DNA reads TGTGCCACCAGCAGCGACAGGGCAAGAGGTTCGGTCCTCCACTTT. Protein: CATSSDRARGSVLHF.